A selection of T cell receptor beta chains follows, all from one sample in a study of cytomegalovirus exposure and HLA in healthy donors. The assay was immunoSEQ multiplex PCR, and TCRdb's table has in-frame clones only and misses some. The sample lists roughly 150,000 clones; approximately 80% were seen once. Sequenced input: PBMCs. These receptors were obtained from a male donor in good health and CMV-seronegative. CDR3s include the opening cysteine and the closing phenylalanine or tryptophan. The D gene is left open where the match is weak. Size values are once, few and many counts, or a class for expanded clones, and some rows have none.

V gene,clone size,J gene,D gene,CDR3 DNA,CDR3 protein
TRBV7-2,NA,TRBJ2-5,NA,TGTGCCAGCGGTTTTACGGGGGGCGAGACCCAGTACTTC,CASGFTGGETQYF
TRBV10-3,NA,TRBJ1-6,TRBD1,TGTGCCATCAGTGAGCCTAAGGGGACAGGGAATAATTCACCCCTCCACTTT,CAISEPKGTGNNSPLHF
TRBV5-4,few,TRBJ2-2,TRBD2,TGTGCCAGCAGCCAATTAGCGGGAGGGCCGAACACCGGGGAGCTGTTTTTT,CASSQLAGGPNTGELFF
TRBV5-1,NA,TRBJ2-3,TRBD1,TGCGCCAGCAGCTTGGAGGGGACAGGGGCAGTAGATACGCAGTATTTT,CASSLEGTGAVDTQYF
TRBV7-2,NA,TRBJ1-2,NA,TGTGCCAGCAGGAGCTATGGCTACACCTTC,CASRSYGYTF
TRBV5-1,once,TRBJ2-1,NA,TGCGCCAGCAGCTGGGCGTCGCAGAGCTACAATGAGCAGTTCTTC,CASSWASQSYNEQFF
TRBV29-1,few,TRBJ1-1,NA,TGCAGCGCCCGGGACACAATGAACACTGAAGCTTTCTTT,CSARDTMNTEAFF
TRBV5-6,NA,TRBJ2-2,NA,TGTGCCAGCAGCTTGGGACAGTCGAACACCGGGGAGCTGTTTTTT,CASSLGQSNTGELFF
TRBV5-5,NA,TRBJ2-5,NA,TGTGCCAGCACTCTGGCAAGCCAAGAGACCCAGTACTTC,CASTLASQETQYF
TRBV19,NA,TRBJ2-1,NA,TGTGCCAGTAGTATACGGGAGAGCTCCTACAATGAGCAGTTCTTC,CASSIRESSYNEQFF
TRBV5-1,NA,TRBJ2-5,TRBD2,TGCGCCAGCAGCTTCGTTAGCGGGAGGGCCTTGGGAGAAGAGACCCAGTACTTC,CASSFVSGRALGEETQYF
TRBV7-2,once,TRBJ2-7,TRBD2,TGTGCCAGCAGCTTAGGTGTTAGCGGGAGGATGGGAGCCTACGAGCAGTACTTC,CASSLGVSGRMGAYEQYF
TRBV7-9,NA,TRBJ2-1,NA,TGTGCCAGCAGCGTCACTTACAATGAGCAGTTCTTC,CASSVTYNEQFF
TRBV6-5,NA,TRBJ2-1,TRBD2,TGTGCCAGCAGTCCGAGCGCGGGCGCGGGGGATGAGCAGTTCTTC,CASSPSAGAGDEQFF
TRBV9,NA,TRBJ2-3,NA,TGTGCCAGCAGCGTAGAAGGACAGAGTGGAGATACGCAGTATTTT,CASSVEGQSGDTQYF
TRBV27,NA,TRBJ2-1,TRBD2,TGTGCCAGAAGCCGCCGAGGCGGGAGGGTACCCTACAATGAGCAGTTCTTC,CARSRRGGRVPYNEQFF
TRBV27,NA,TRBJ2-2,NA,TGTGCCAGCAGTTTAAGTTGGAAAGGCGGCGGGGAGCTGTTTTTT,CASSLSWKGGGELFF
TRBV25-1,NA,TRBJ2-1,TRBD1,TGTGCCAGCGGCCGACAGGGGCGGGACAATGAGCAGTTCTTC,CASGRQGRDNEQFF
TRBV12-5,NA,TRBJ2-7,TRBD1,TGTGCTAGTGGACCGACACCTCCCCTCAAGACAGGGTGGTACGAGCAGTACTTC,CASGPTPPLKTGWYEQYF
TRBV5-4,NA,TRBJ2-3,TRBD1,TGTGCCAGCAGCTCAGGGGGAACCACAGATACGCAGTATTTT,CASSSGGTTDTQYF
TRBV30,NA,TRBJ1-2,TRBD1,TGTGCCTGGAGTTCGACAGGGGCGGGCTACACCTTC,CAWSSTGAGYTF
TRBV9,NA,TRBJ2-1,NA,TGTGCCAGCAGCGTAAGGGCTAGCCTCAATGAGCAGTTCTTC,CASSVRASLNEQFF
TRBV5-4,NA,TRBJ2-1,TRBD2,TGTGCCAGCAGCCCTGGACTAGCGACGAATGAGCAGTTCTTC,CASSPGLATNEQFF
TRBV4-1,NA,TRBJ2-7,NA,TGCGCCAGCAGCTACGGATCGGGTGGCTACGAGCAGTACTTC,CASSYGSGGYEQYF
TRBV7-9,NA,TRBJ2-7,NA,TGTGCCAGCAGCTCTATGACACCTTCCTACGAGCAGTACTTC,CASSSMTPSYEQYF
TRBV27,NA,TRBJ1-5,TRBD1,TGTGCCAGCAGTCCGACCGGGACAGGGCACCAGCCCCAGCATTTT,CASSPTGTGHQPQHF
TRBV7-3,NA,TRBJ2-7,NA,TGTGCCAGTCGTAGAGGGACTGAATACGAGCAGTACTTC,CASRRGTEYEQYF
TRBV27,NA,TRBJ2-7,TRBD1,TGTGCCAGCCGGACAGGGGAGTACGAGCAGTACTTC,CASRTGEYEQYF
TRBV5-5,once,TRBJ2-7,TRBD1,TGTGCCAGCAGCCCGACAGGGGCTCGACGCTACGAGCAGTACTTC,CASSPTGARRYEQYF
TRBV13,NA,TRBJ1-2,NA,TGTGCCAGCAGCCCGTTAACAGGGAACTATGGCTACACCTTC,CASSPLTGNYGYTF